This TCR beta chain is from a study of blood T cell repertoires in COVID-19. Looking at the study overall: Some COVID-19 samples were acute and others convalescent; all came from the United States, Italy and Spain. PBMCs, B-cell-depleted T cells, or T cells provided the cDNA or gDNA that made up the material.

As handled by the study authors: Amplifying reference gene primers gave estimates of nucleated cell counts. Assay: immunoSEQ multiplex PCR; the TCRdb copy retains only in-frame clones and omits some. From that table come the V and J calls and clone size; the DNA was used to work out D and trimming. The sample includes around 260,000 clones, roughly 89% of them seen just once. CDR3 length equals 14 residues. The germline gives CDR1 SGHTA, CDR2 FQGTGA. V was pared by 3 bases and J by 9 bases, with 4 bases of the junction left unmatched. The material sequenced was peripheral blood. This rearrangement joins TRBV7-3 to TRBJ2-1; the match to TRBD2 covers 11 bases. The source of this sequence is a man aged 30 to 45 with acute or convalescent COVID-19. The CDR3 DNA reads TGTGCCAGCAGCTTTACTAGCGGGAGAGGTGAGCAGTTCTTC. Its translation: CASSFTSGRGEQFF.